The 6 T cell receptor beta chains below all came from one sample that was sequenced in a study of CXCR4 blockade with PD-1 therapy in pancreatic cancer. Clones were read by immunoSEQ multiplex PCR, and TCRdb kept only the in-frame ones, dropping some. The data contain about 2,600 clones, roughly two fifths of them singletons. The source material was tumor tissue. The origin of the receptors is a human donor with pancreatic ductal adenocarcinoma.

Judged by abundance, this clone is medium-sized. V and J are TRBV11-3 and TRBJ2-2; no clear D. Trimming pared 1 base from V and 0 bases from J, leaving 9 bases between. This CDR3 comprises 16 residues. Germline loops: CDR1 SGHNT, CDR2 YENEEA. CDR3 amino acids: CASSLVGGPNTGELFF. For the CDR3, the DNA is TGTGCCAGCAGCTTAGTGGGCGGTCCGAACACCGGGGAGCTGTTTTTT.

The genes are TRBV14 and TRBJ2-2; D unresolved. In germline, CDR1 is SGHDN, CDR2 FVKESK. This CDR3 contains 18 residues. The V end lost 0 bases, the J end lost 2 bases, and 16 bases lay between the germline ends. The CDR3 coding sequence is TGTGCCAGCAGCCAAGATATTTTACGGATGGACAACACCGGGGAGCTGTTTTTT. It translates to CASSQDILRMDNTGELFF.

The V gene is TRBV19, the J gene TRBJ2-1, with 10 bases aligning to TRBD2. The CDR3 has 15 residues. J lost 2 bases, V lost 5 bases, and 3 bases had no gene match. Germline V gene lookup returns CDR1 LNHDA and CDR2 SQIVND (reference sequence). DNA for the CDR3: TGTGCCAGTAGTCCAAGCGGGGGGGCCTACAATGAGCAGTTCTTC. This translates into CASSPSGGAYNEQFF.

This clone was picked up a small number of times. The gene calls are TRBV18 and TRBJ2-5; D is unclear. Trimming shortened V by 5 bases and J by 6 bases, and 10 bases separated the two germline ends. This CDR3 comprises 12 residues. In germline, CDR1 is KGHSH, CDR2 LQKENI. In DNA form, the CDR3 reads TGTGCCAGCTCAGCCCGGGTGCAGACCCAGTACTTC. Translation: CASSARVQTQYF.

The chain links TRBV5-1 to TRBJ2-1; D is uncertain. This CDR3 is 14 amino acids long. Germline loops: CDR1 SGHRS, CDR2 YFSETQ. The germline V and J ends were trimmed by 0 bases and 7 bases, with 11 bases remaining between them. The CDR3 coding sequence is TGCGCCAGCAGCTTGGCCTCCCTGGGGAATGAGCAGTTCTTC. It specifies CASSLASLGNEQFF. Using reference TRBV5-1 and TRBJ2-1 for the parts outside the CDR3, the full variable domain is KAGVTQTPRYLIKTRGQQVTLSCSPISGHRSVSWYQQTPGQGLQFLFEYFSETQRNKGNFPGRFSGRQFSNSRSEMNVSTLELGDSALYLCASSLASLGNEQFFGPGTRLTVL.

As to this clone: Some base is ambiguous or went unread, and X replaces its residue. The chain joins TRBV5-1 to TRBJ2-3; 13 bases fit TRBD2. Germline assignment: CDR1 SGHRS and CDR2 YFSETQ. V gave up 4 bases and J gave up 3 bases; unmatched junction bases: 5. The CDR3 covers 16 residues. CDR3 protein: CASSPGTSGXTDTQYF. CDR3 in DNA: TGCGCCAGCAGCCCGGGGACTAGCGGGAYGACAGATACGCAGTATTTT.